The 15 T cell receptor beta chains reported below all come from one sample, sequenced in a study of spatial heterogeneity in lung cancer. Documented time point: blood at routine non-recurrence follow-up after resection. Material for sequencing was whole RNA from tumor, nontumor lung or frozen PBMC, left unsorted. MiXCR, applied by TCRdb to the 5' RACE reads, yields one record per CDR3 protein. The table records under 150,000 distinct CDR3 sequences, 12% of them present only once. This material consisted of PBMCs, taken at follow-up. The receptors come from a male donor with early-stage non-small cell lung cancer.

This clonotype was counted only a few times. This chain uses TRBV18 with TRBJ1-4; maybe TRBD1 (5 bases). Germline values: CDR1 KGHSH, CDR2 LQKENI. The CDR3 length is 15 residues. Trimming stripped 3 bases from V and 6 bases from J, with 14 bases between. The CDR3 nucleotides are TGTGCCAGCTCACCCCGCAGGGAATTTGATGAAAAACTGTTTTTT. This translates into CASSPRREFDEKLFF.

This sequence joins TRBV20-1 and TRBJ2-6; 8 bases are a match to TRBD1. The length of the CDR3 is 16 residues. Trimming took 3 bases from V and 2 from J; bases not matched to a gene: 6. Germline loops: CDR1 DFQATT, CDR2 SNEGSKA (reference sequence). Written as DNA, the CDR3 is TGCAGTGCTAGCACAGGACAGGGAGCTGGGGCCAACGTCCTGACTTTC. Residues: CSASTGQGAGANVLTF.

This clonotype rates as medium-sized (0.01 to 0.1%). The rearrangement links TRBV6-5 to TRBJ2-1; D tentatively fits TRBD1 or TRBD2 (5 bases each). Germline CDR1 is MNHEY and CDR2 is SVGAGI. This CDR3 region has 14 residues. Trimming took 4 bases from V and 6 from J, leaving 13 bases between them. CDR3 nucleotides: TGTGCCAGCAGTTTAGGGACCTTCCGCAATGAGCAGTTCTTC. Encoded protein: CASSLGTFRNEQFF.

This clonotype was counted only a few times. The chain recombines TRBV21-1 with TRBJ2-7; no check of the table's D call, TRBD1, against the DNA was made. TRBV21-1 is a pseudogene segment. The CDR3 has 17 residues. The CDR3 DNA sequence: TGTGCCAGCAGCAAAGTGGGGCGGGGCCACAACAACTACGAGCAGTACTTC. This translates into CASSKVGRGHNNYEQYF.

The chain joins TRBV9 to TRBJ1-6; no clear D gene. The V end was cut by 4 bases, the J end by 3 bases, with 11 bases between. This CDR3 spans 15 amino acids. Germline CDR1 SGDLS, CDR2 YYNGEE. For the CDR3, the DNA is TGTGCCAGCAGCCTACAGACGGGCTATAATTCACCCCTCCACTTT. As protein: CASSLQTGYNSPLHF.

This clonotype was seen repeatedly, ten times or more. The chain carries TRBV5-6 and TRBJ2-2; D possibly corresponds to TRBD2 (6 bases). The CDR3 sequence is 18 residues long. Per the germline V gene, CDR1 is SGHDT and CDR2 is YYEEEE. Trimming pared 4 bases from V and 6 bases from J, leaving 25 bases between. The CDR3 region is CASSPMGTPRGRPGELFF. Written as DNA, the CDR3 is TGTGCCAGCAGCCCAATGGGAACACCTCGAGGGAGGCCCGGGGAGCTGTTTTTT.

A few counts support this clonotype. This chain connects TRBV3-1 to TRBJ2-7, with D tentatively TRBD1 or TRBD2 (5 bases each). CDR3 size: 15 residues. V shed 5 bases and J shed 6 bases, with 20 bases lying between them. Germline-derived CDR1 and CDR2 are LGHDT and YNNKEL (reference sequence). The CDR3 loop reads CASSFAGTSIGEQYF. The CDR3 DNA is TGTGCCAGCAGCTTCGCCGGGACCTCCATAGGCGAGCAGTACTTC.

This clonotype was seen at least ten times. The chain carries TRBV28 and TRBJ2-5; D uncertain. The CDR3 loop spans 13 amino acids. In germline, CDR1 is MDHEN, CDR2 SYDVKM. Trimming left V 2 bases short and J 2 bases short, with 6 bases between. The CDR3 sequence is CASSLRVQETQYF. Written as DNA, the CDR3 is TGTGCCAGCAGTTTACGAGTGCAAGAGACCCAGTACTTC.

The genes are TRBV6-1 and TRBJ1-1; D gene unclear. V lost 2 bases and J 5 bases, leaving 9 bases between the germline ends. CDR3 length equals 13 residues. Germline lookup yields CDR1 MNHNS and CDR2 SASEGT. The CDR3 DNA reads TGTGCCAGCAGTGAAACAGCCAGGACTGAAGCTTTCTTT. It yields the protein CASSETARTEAFF.

A word on this clonotype: A clone one base away is much larger, so this may be a read error. The chain carries TRBV18 and TRBJ2-7, with D perhaps TRBD1 or TRBD2 (5 bases each). Trimming took 3 bases from V and 3 from J, leaving 12 bases between them. From germline, CDR1 is KGHSH and CDR2 LQKENI. CDR3 length: 14 residues. The CDR3 protein is CASSPGPDNYEQYF. CDR3 sequence (DNA): TGTGCCAGCTCACCGGGACCAGACAACTACGAGCAGTACTTC.

This clonotype showed up just a few times. The chain combines TRBV14 with TRBJ1-6; D gene uncertain. Deletions cut 0 bases from V and 9 bases from J, with 18 bases between. The CDR3 loop spans 17 amino acids. The germline CDR1 and CDR2 sequences are SGHDN and FVKESK. In DNA form, the CDR3 reads TGTGCCAGCAGCCAAGAGGTCCGGGCCACTTCGAGTTCACCCCTCCACTTT. Translating it yields CASSQEVRATSSSPLHF.

This clonotype was seen many times. The chain combines TRBV5-6 with TRBJ2-3; 9 bases map to TRBD1. Germline trimming cut 3 bases from V and 5 bases from J; bases unmatched to any gene: 4. Germline CDR1 reads SGHDT; CDR2 reads YYEEEE. CDR3 length equals 14 residues. The DNA of the CDR3 is TGTGCCAGCAGCTCAGGGACAGGGCTAGATACGCAGTATTTT. This codes for CASSSGTGLDTQYF. Using reference TRBV5-6 and TRBJ2-3 for the parts outside the CDR3, the full variable domain is DAGVTQSPTHLIKTRGQQVTLRCSPKSGHDTVSWYQQALGQGPQFIFQYYEEEERQRGNFPDRFSGHQFPNYSSELNVNALLLGDSALYLCASSSGTGLDTQYFGPGTRLTVL.

On this clonotype: This may be a read error: a much more frequent sequence differs by one nucleotide. The V gene is TRBV6-6, the J gene TRBJ2-1, with 14 nucleotides matching TRBD2. The CDR3 is made up of 15 amino acids. Germline V gene sequence: CDR1 MNHNY, CDR2 SVGAGI (reference sequence). The CDR3 here is CASSRTSGGPDEEFF. The CDR3 DNA is TGTGCCAGCAGCCGGACTAGCGGGGGGCCGGATGAGGAGTTCTTC.

A word on this clonotype: With a much larger clone just one base away, this may be a read error. The chain employs TRBV11-2 and TRBJ1-1; D is unclear. Germline CDR1 is SGHAT and CDR2 is FQNNGV. This CDR3 is built from 14 residues. The CDR3 region has the DNA TGTGCCAGCAGCTTATTAGAGGGTTACACTGGAGCTTTCTTT. Translating gives CASSLLEGYTGAFF.

The genes are TRBV5-5 and TRBJ2-3, with D tentatively TRBD1 or TRBD2 (5 bases each). This CDR3 comprises 15 residues. With 7 bases removed from V and 1 base from J, the gap between germline ends came to 16 bases. Germline loops: CDR1 SGHKS, CDR2 YYEKEE (reference sequence). As DNA, the CDR3 is TGTGCCAGCTGTCGGTGGGGGATCGGCACAGATACGCAGTATTTT. As protein: CASCRWGIGTDTQYF.